This entry describes one T cell receptor (beta chain). Its antigen remains unknown. The sample originates from a study of T-cell memory formation after mild COVID-19. General study findings and limits: Several responding clones turned up in pre-infection memory, indicating that cross-reactive memory may have taken part. CD4+ contracting clones were found mainly in CM and EM, and CD8+ ones in EMRA. A balance of CD4 and CD8 characterized clones contracting day 15 to 85, whereas later expanders leaned CD4+.

cDNA libraries for TCR alpha and TCR beta, carrying sample barcodes and UMIs, came from 5'RACE with constant-segment primers. TCRdb independently ran MiXCR on the 5' RACE reads; one entry per CDR3 protein. The sample records roughly 110,000 distinct CDR3 sequences, 9.5% to 15% being singletons. V lost 5 bases, J lost 5 bases, and 12 bases lay in between. There are 13 residues in the CDR3. Germline V gene lookup returns CDR1 PRHDT and CDR2 FYEKMQ (reference sequence). The chain couples TRBV13 to TRBJ1-1, with a tentative D call TRBD1 (5 bases). Sequencing input: PBMCs or a T cell subset sorted from them (not recorded which). The source of this sequence is an adult woman who had mild COVID-19 (a few samples of this study predate the infection). Cell type and time point are not known. The DNA of the CDR3 is TGTGCCAGCAGCCCCCAGGGTTGGACTGAAGCTTTCTTT. It codes for CASSPQGWTEAFF.